This passage covers 14 T cell receptor beta chains from one sample sequenced in a study of blood T cells in healthy people across ages. Primed by a sample-barcoded 5' primer and a J-beta primer mix, a second PCR proceeded for about 6 to 11 cycles. TCRdb passed the 5' RACE reads through MiXCR, listing each CDR3 protein once. Counted here are around 1,000,000 distinct CDR3 sequences, under 30% occurring once; the ten biggest clones make up 0.65% to 0.95%. The same data also contributed to another study, on T cells of mothers and their children.

The source material was blood. These TCRs come from a girl between 2 and 10 years old in good health.

The table lists this clonotype with a few counts. The rearrangement uses TRBV7-8 and TRBJ2-1; D unclear. This CDR3 has 12 amino acids. CDR1 is SGHVS and CDR2 is FQNEAQ in the germline V gene. Trimming took off 4 bases at V and 6 bases at J, with 7 bases between the two ends. The CDR3 DNA sequence: TGTGCCAGCAGCTCGCGATTCAATGAGCAGTTCTTC. This gives the protein CASSSRFNEQFF.

This clonotype was observed a handful of times. The chain combines TRBV29-1 with TRBJ1-1; D may be TRBD1 (5 bases). Trimming pared 1 base from V and 6 bases from J, leaving 12 bases between. Germline CDR1 SQVTM, CDR2 ANQGSEA. CDR3 length: 13 residues. The CDR3 is CSVEVEGSPEAFF. CDR3 nucleotides: TGCAGCGTTGAAGTTGAGGGGAGCCCTGAAGCTTTCTTT.

The rearrangement joins TRBV20-1 to TRBJ2-7; TRBD2 matches at 13 bases. The germline gives CDR1 DFQATT, CDR2 SNEGSKA (reference sequence). This CDR3 is built from 17 residues. Trimming took 2 bases from V and 5 from J; bases not matched to a gene: 12. CDR3 DNA sequence: TGCAGTGCTAGACCACTAGCGGGGGGGCGATTAAGGGACGAGCAGTACTTC. Amino acid sequence: CSARPLAGGRLRDEQYF.

This chain connects TRBV5-1 to TRBJ2-1, with TRBD1 matching over 8 bases. The V segment lost 0 bases and the J segment 10 bases; nucleotides outside the gene matches: 12. CDR1 is SGHRS and CDR2 is YFSETQ in the germline V gene. This CDR3 region has 16 residues. DNA for the CDR3: TGCGCCAGCAGCTTGGGGGTGGGACAGGCTCAAAGGGAGCAGTTCTTC. Protein: CASSLGVGQAQREQFF.

This CDR3 is CSASFSNSYEQYF. The CDR3 DNA reads as TGCAGTGCTAGTTTTTCAAACTCCTACGAGCAGTACTTC. This sequence joins TRBV20-1 and TRBJ2-7, with D uncertain. Germline V lookup: CDR1 DFQATT, CDR2 SNEGSKA (reference sequence). The CDR3 is 13 residues long. The germline V and J ends were trimmed by 3 bases and 0 bases, with 9 bases remaining between them.

As concerns this clonotype: A much more abundant neighbour one base away suggests this may be a read error. The V and J genes are TRBV20-1 and TRBJ2-1; D perhaps matches TRBD1 (6 bases). This CDR3 comprises 17 residues. The germline gives CDR1 DFQATT, CDR2 SNEGSKA (reference sequence). Here the CDR3 reads CSATPKGGARYIETRYF. The DNA of the CDR3 is TGCAGTGCAACCCCTAAAGGGGGAGCTAGGTACATAGAGACCCGGTACTTC.

The CDR3 reads CSVEGRGEYNEQFF. The CDR3 DNA follows: TGCAGCGTTGAAGGCAGGGGCGAATACAATGAGCAGTTCTTC. V gene TRBV29-1 combines with J gene TRBJ2-5; D might be TRBD1 (6 bases). The DNA end favors TRBJ2-1, so the J call may be wrong. Germline values: CDR1 SQVTM, CDR2 ANQGSEA. This CDR3 is 14 amino acids long.

The chain combines TRBV5-1 with TRBJ2-3; 8 bases match TRBD2. The junction had 9 bases not matched to a gene; V was cut back by 9 bases and J by 3 bases. The CDR3 sequence is 14 residues long. Germline V gene sequence: CDR1 SGHRS, CDR2 YFSETQ. Written as DNA, the CDR3 is TGCGCCACCAAGACGAGACTAGCGACAGATACGCAGTATTTT. It yields the protein CATKTRLATDTQYF.

CDR3 sequence: CASSGTSGSGDIQYF. The CDR3 region has the DNA TGCGCCAGCAGCGGAACTAGCGGGAGTGGGGACATTCAGTACTTC. This rearrangement joins TRBV5-1 to TRBJ2-4; 11 bases are a match to TRBD2. The germline gives CDR1 SGHRS, CDR2 YFSETQ. V trimming: 4 bases; J trimming: 8 bases; junction bases outside the gene matches: 8. This CDR3 has 15 amino acids.

This clonotype was recorded a few times. This rearrangement joins TRBV20-1 to TRBJ1-5, with 9 bases lining up with TRBD1. Germline lookup yields CDR1 DFQATT and CDR2 SNEGSKA (reference sequence). The V and J ends lost 4 bases and 7 bases, in that order; junction bases with no gene match: 14. This CDR3 region has 16 residues. The DNA of the CDR3 is TGCAGTGCTAAGCAGAGCCCCGGGACAGGGAACCAGCCCCAGCATTTT. This gives the protein CSAKQSPGTGNQPQHF.

Only a few counts were recorded for this clonotype. The rearrangement uses TRBV12-3 or TRBV12-4 and TRBJ2-1, with unresolved D. This CDR3 contains 12 residues. With 0 bases removed from V and 9 bases from J, the gap between germline ends came to 6 bases. The DNA for the CDR3 is TGTGCCAGCAGTTTAGCCTGGGGTGAGCAGTTCTTC. The encoded protein is CASSLAWGEQFF.

This clonotype was seen only once. Lacking the conserved final phenylalanine or tryptophan, this CDR3 likely reflects a read error. This sequence joins TRBV3-1 and TRBJ2-7; TRBD1 might be the D (6 bases). V dropped 3 bases and J dropped 5 bases, with 17 bases sitting between them. The CDR3 is 15 residues long. The germline CDR1 and CDR2 sequences are LGHDT and YNNKEL (reference sequence). Here the CDR3 reads CASSQARTALNEQYS. The DNA of the CDR3 is TGTGCCAGCAGCCAGGCCAGGACAGCTCTAAACGAGCAGTACTCC.

This chain uses TRBV9 with TRBJ2-2; 7 bases line up with TRBD1. V shed 4 bases, J shed 5 bases, and the junction held 8 bases outside the gene matches. This CDR3 has 15 residues. Per germline, CDR1 SGDLS and CDR2 YYNGEE. The CDR3 sequence is CASSNRDRQTGELFF. The CDR3 DNA reads TGTGCCAGCAGCAACCGGGACAGACAAACCGGGGAGCTGTTTTTT. Using reference TRBV9 and TRBJ2-2 for the parts outside the CDR3, the full variable domain is DSGVTQTPKHLITATGQRVTLRCSPRSGDLSVYWYQQSLDQGLQFLIQYYNGEERAKGNILERFSAQQFPDLHSELNLSSLELGDSALYFCASSNRDRQTGELFFGEGSRLTVL.

The rearrangement links TRBV4-1 to TRBJ1-2; D is undetermined. CDR3 length: 18 residues. The V end was cut by 1 base, the J end by 0 bases, with 18 bases between. CDR1 MGHRA and CDR2 YSYEKL come from the germline V gene. The CDR3 spells CASSQVDVSTGANYGYTF. CDR3 nucleotide sequence: TGCGCCAGCAGCCAAGTGGACGTTTCCACGGGAGCTAACTATGGCTACACCTTC.